The T cell receptor (beta chain) under discussion was sequenced for a study of blood T cell repertoires in COVID-19. Study information: Acute and convalescent COVID-19 specimens originated in the United States, Italy and Spain. Sources were T cells, B-cell-depleted T cells, or PBMCs; the material itself was cDNA or gDNA.

Original data processing: Amplification of reference gene primers provided the estimated nucleated cell counts. The assay was immunoSEQ multiplex PCR, and TCRdb's table has in-frame clones only and misses some. V and J calls plus clone size are reproduced from that table; the DNA served to infer D and trimming. This table has about 160,000 clones, around 80% appearing once. The TCR was taken from a woman at least 80 years old with active or convalescent COVID-19. The sample taken for sequencing was peripheral blood.

CDR3 region: CATSSGSTQYF. The CDR3 region has the DNA TGTGCCACCAGCAGCGGGTCGACCCAGTACTTC. V and J are TRBV24-1 and TRBJ2-5; possibly TRBD2 for D (6 bases). The CDR3 consists of 11 residues. V lost 7 bases to trimming and J lost 7 bases, with 9 bases between them. Germline CDR1 is KGHDR and CDR2 is SFDVKD.